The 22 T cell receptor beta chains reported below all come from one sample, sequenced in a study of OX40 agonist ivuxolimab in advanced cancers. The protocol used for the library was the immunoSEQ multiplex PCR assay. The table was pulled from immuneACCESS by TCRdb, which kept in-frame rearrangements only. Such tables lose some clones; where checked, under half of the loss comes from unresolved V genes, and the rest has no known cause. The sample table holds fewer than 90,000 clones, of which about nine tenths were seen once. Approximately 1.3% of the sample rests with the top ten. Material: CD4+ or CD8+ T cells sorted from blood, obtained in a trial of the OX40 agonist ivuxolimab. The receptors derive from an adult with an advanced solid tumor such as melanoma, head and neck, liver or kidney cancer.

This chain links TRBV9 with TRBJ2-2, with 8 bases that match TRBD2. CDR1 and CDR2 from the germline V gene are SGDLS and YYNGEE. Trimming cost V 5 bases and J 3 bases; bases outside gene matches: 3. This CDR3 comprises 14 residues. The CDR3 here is CASRAGGDTGELFF. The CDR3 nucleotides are TGTGCCAGCAGGGCGGGAGGAGACACCGGGGAGCTGTTTTTT. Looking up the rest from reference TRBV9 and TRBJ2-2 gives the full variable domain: DSGVTQTPKHLITATGQRVTLRCSPRSGDLSVYWYQQSLDQGLQFLIQYYNGEERAKGNILERFSAQQFPDLHSELNLSSLELGDSALYFCASRAGGDTGELFFGEGSRLTVL.

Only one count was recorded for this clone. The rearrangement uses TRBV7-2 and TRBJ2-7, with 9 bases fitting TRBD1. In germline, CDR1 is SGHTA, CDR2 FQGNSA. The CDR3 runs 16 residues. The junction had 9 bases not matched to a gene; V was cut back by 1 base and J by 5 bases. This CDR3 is CASSLGADRGGDEQYF. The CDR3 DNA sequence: TGTGCCAGCAGCTTAGGGGCGGACAGGGGAGGCGACGAGCAGTACTTC.

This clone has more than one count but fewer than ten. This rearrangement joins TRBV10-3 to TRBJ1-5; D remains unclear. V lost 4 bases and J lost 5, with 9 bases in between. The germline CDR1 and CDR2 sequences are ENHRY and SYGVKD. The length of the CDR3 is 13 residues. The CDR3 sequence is CAISGSQDQPQHF. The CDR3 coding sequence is TGTGCCATCAGTGGATCTCAAGATCAGCCCCAGCATTTT.

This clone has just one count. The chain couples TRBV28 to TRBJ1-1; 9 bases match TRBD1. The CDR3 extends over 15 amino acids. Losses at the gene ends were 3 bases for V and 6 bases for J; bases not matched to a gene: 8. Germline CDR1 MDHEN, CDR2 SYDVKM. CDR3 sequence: CASSFPTGGKAEAFF. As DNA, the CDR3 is TGTGCCAGCAGTTTCCCGACAGGGGGGAAGGCTGAAGCTTTCTTT.

CDR3 DNA sequence: TGTGCCAGCAGTTACGTCCAAAGCTCCTATAATTCACCCCTCCACTTT. Translated: CASSYVQSSYNSPLHF. This chain uses TRBV6-8 with TRBJ1-6, with D hard to call. Germline values: CDR1 MNHGY, CDR2 SAAAGT. The CDR3 extends over 16 amino acids. The ends were cut back, 2 bases at V and 0 bases at J, with 8 bases in the middle.

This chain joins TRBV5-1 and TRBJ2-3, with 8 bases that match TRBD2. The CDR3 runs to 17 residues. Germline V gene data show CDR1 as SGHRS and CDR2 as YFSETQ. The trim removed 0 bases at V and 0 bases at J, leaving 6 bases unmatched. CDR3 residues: CASSLAIAGTSTDTQYF. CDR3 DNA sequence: TGCGCCAGCAGCTTGGCCATAGCGGGGACTAGCACAGATACGCAGTATTTT.

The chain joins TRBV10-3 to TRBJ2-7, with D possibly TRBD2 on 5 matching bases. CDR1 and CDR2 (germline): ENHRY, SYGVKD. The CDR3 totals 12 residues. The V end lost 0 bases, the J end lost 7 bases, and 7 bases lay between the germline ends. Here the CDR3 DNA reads TGTGCCATCAGTGAGTCGAGGGAAGAGCAGTACTTC. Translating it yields CAISESREEQYF.

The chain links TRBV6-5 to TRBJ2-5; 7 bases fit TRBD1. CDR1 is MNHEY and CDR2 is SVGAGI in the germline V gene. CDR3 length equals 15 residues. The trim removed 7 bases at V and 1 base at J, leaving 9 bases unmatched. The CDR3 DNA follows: TGTGCCAGCAAGCCGGGACAGCCGATCCAAGAGACCCAGTACTTC. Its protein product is CASKPGQPIQETQYF.

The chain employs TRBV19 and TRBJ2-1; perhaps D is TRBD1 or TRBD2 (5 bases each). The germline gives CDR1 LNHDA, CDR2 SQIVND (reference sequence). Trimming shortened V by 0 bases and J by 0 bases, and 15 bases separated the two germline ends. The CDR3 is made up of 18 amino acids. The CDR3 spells CASSIDAGALISYNEQFF. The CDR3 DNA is TGTGCCAGTAGTATAGATGCCGGGGCCCTCATCTCCTACAATGAGCAGTTCTTC.

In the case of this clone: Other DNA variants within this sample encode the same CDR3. DNA of the CDR3: TGTGCCAGCTCACCACGAGGGGAAGAGACCCAGTACTTC. Protein product: CASSPRGEETQYF. This chain links TRBV18 with TRBJ2-5; D possibly matches TRBD1 or TRBD2 (5 bases each). This CDR3 spans 13 amino acids. Germline V gene lookup returns CDR1 KGHSH and CDR2 LQKENI. Trimming took off 1 base at V and 3 bases at J, with 6 bases between the two ends.

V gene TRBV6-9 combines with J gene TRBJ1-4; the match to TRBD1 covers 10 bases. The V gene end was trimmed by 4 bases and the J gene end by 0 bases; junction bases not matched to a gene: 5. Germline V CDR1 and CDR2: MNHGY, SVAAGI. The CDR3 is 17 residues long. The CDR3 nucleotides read TGTGCCAGCAGTTTCGGGACAGGGGTTTCAACTAATGAAAAACTGTTTTTT. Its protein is CASSFGTGVSTNEKLFF.

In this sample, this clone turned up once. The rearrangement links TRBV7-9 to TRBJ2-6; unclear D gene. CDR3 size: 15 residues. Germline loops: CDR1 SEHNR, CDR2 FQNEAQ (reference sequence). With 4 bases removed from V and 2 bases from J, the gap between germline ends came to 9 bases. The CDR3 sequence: CASSSSYPGANVLTF. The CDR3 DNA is TGTGCCAGCAGCTCATCCTACCCTGGGGCCAACGTCCTGACTTTC.

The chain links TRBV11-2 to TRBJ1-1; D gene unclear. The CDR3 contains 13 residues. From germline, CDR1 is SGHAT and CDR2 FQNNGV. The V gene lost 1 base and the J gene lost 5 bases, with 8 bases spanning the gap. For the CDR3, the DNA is TGTGCCAGCAGCTTAGTGGTGGGAACTGAAGCTTTCTTT. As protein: CASSLVVGTEAFF.

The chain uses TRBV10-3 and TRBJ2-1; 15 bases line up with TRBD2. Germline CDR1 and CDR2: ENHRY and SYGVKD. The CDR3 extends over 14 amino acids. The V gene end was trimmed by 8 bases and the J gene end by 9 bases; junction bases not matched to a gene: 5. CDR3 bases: TGTGCCATCGGACTAGCGGGAGGGTATAGTGAGCAGTTCTTC. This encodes CAIGLAGGYSEQFF.

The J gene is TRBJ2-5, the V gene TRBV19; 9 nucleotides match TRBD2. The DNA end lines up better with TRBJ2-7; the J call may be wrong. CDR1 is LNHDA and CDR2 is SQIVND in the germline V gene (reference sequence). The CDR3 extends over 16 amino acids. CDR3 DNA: TGTGCCAGTAGTCTATTCATGGCTAGCGGGATCTACGAGCAGTACTTC. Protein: CASSLFMASGIYEQYF.

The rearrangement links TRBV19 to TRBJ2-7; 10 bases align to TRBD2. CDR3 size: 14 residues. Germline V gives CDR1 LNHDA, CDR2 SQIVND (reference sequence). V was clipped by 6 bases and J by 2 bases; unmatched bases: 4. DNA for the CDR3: TGTGCCAGTAGCCGGACTAGCGGAACCTACGAGCAGTACTTC. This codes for CASSRTSGTYEQYF.

For the CDR3, the DNA is TGTGCCAGCAGCCCGAGGACAGGGGGCGGCGAGCAGTACTTC. Amino acid sequence: CASSPRTGGGEQYF. V and J are TRBV7-9 and TRBJ2-7; 11 nucleotides agree with TRBD1. CDR1 SEHNR and CDR2 FQNEAQ come from the germline V gene (reference sequence). Unmatched junction bases numbered 6, after V lost 5 bases and J lost 6 bases. This CDR3 is built from 14 residues.

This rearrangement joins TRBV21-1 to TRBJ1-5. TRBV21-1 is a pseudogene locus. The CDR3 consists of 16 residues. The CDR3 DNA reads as TGTGCCAGCAGCAAAGTAAGAGGGCCGGGTCATCAGCCCCAGCATTTT. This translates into CASSKVRGPGHQPQHF.

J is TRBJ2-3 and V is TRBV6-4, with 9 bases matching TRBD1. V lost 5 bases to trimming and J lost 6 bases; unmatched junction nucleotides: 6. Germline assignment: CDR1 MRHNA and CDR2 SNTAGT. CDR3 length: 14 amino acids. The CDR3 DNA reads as TGTGCCAGCAGTTCACAGGGGGCATCGGATACGCAGTATTTT. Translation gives CASSSQGASDTQYF.

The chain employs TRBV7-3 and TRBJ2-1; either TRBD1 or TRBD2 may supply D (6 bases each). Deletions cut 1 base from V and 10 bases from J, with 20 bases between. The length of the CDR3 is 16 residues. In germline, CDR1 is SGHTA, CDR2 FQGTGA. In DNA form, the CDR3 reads TGTGCCAGCAGCTTAAACTCCGGGGGCACCGGGACAGAGCAGTTCTTC. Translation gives CASSLNSGGTGTEQFF.

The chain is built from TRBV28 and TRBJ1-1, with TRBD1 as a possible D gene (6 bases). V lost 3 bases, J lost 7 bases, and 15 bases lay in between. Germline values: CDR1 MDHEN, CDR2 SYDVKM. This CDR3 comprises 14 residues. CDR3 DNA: TGTGCCAGCAGTTTGTTTCATCTGGACAGTGAAGCTTTCTTT. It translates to CASSLFHLDSEAFF.

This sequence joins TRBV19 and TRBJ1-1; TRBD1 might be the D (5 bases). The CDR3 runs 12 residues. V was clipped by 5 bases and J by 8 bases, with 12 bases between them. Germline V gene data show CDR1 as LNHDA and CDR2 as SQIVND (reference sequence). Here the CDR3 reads CASSWTGVEAFF. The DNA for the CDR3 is TGTGCCAGTAGTTGGACGGGGGTGGAAGCTTTCTTT.